The clone carrying this TCR beta chain was found a few times. Its antigen is unknown. The record originates from a study of CD8 T cells in Susac syndrome. Study-wide results and caveats: Across the total CD8+ repertoires, more than 15 Susac-specific public clones were detected, and across the CD8+ TEMRA repertoires, 5 or 6 such clones were detected.

Trimming left V 3 bases short and J 0 bases short, with 3 bases between. CDR1 and CDR2 from the germline V gene are MDHEN and SYDVKM. CDR3 length: 13 residues. cDNA came from 0.5 to 1 ug RNA primed by random hexamers. TCRdb ran MiXCR on the immunoSEQ multiplex PCR reads and lists one entry per CDR3 protein. The table has tens of thousands of distinct CDR3 sequences, about 96% seen once; the top ten hold approximately 0.62%. The clonotype originates from a human donor with Susac syndrome. The sample was CD8+ T cells from PBMCs. This sequence joins TRBV28 and TRBJ2-4; D not certain. The DNA of the CDR3 is TGTGCCAGCAGTTTCGGAGCCAAAAACATTCAGTACTTC. Encoded protein: CASSFGAKNIQYF.